Described below is a single T cell receptor (beta chain) sequence and its context. This sample was included in a study of shared clonotypes between healthy human individuals. The CDR3 extends over 13 amino acids. V gave up 8 bases and J gave up 4 bases, with 11 bases separating them. From germline, CDR1 is SNHLY and CDR2 FYNNEI. The table came from immunoSEQ multiplex PCR; TCRdb's copy has only in-frame clones and leaves some out. The sample has about 490,000 clones; roughly 85% are singletons. Specimen: PBMCs. This clonotype was sampled from a woman aged 40 to 50 in good health. Some clones in this sample may be carry-over from other donors' samples. The chain has TRBV2 and TRBJ1-4, with D maybe TRBD1 (6 bases). The CDR3 protein is CASRTVLNEKLFF. CDR3 sequence (DNA): TGTGCCAGCCGGACAGTCCTTAATGAAAAACTGTTTTTT.